The 17 T cell receptor beta chains given below trace back to one sample, sequenced in a study of hypomethylating agent response in myelodysplastic syndrome. Some clones are missing from TCRdb's copy, which holds only in-frame ones; the method was immunoSEQ multiplex PCR. The sample shows 4,500 to 5,500 clones, more than 70% of them seen only once. The sample was bone marrow, taken before or after starting hypomethylating agent treatment for myelodysplastic syndrome (not recorded which). Every receptor here comes from a human donor with myelodysplastic syndrome.

The chain carries TRBV6-5 and TRBJ2-7; the match to TRBD2 covers 12 bases. The CDR3 has 15 residues. V was clipped by 5 bases and J by 1 base; unmatched bases: 3. Per the germline V gene, CDR1 is MNHEY and CDR2 is SVGAGI. The CDR3 DNA reads TGTGCCAGCAGTCTAGCGGGAGGGCCTTCCTACGAGCAGTACTTC. This gives the protein CASSLAGGPSYEQYF.

V gene TRBV10-2 combines with J gene TRBJ2-5; no clear D. The CDR3 has 16 residues. From germline, CDR1 is WSHSY and CDR2 SAAADI. Trimming shortened V by 4 bases and J by 4 bases, and 19 bases separated the two germline ends. The CDR3 here is CASSGSFRGTGETQYF. The CDR3 nucleotides read TGCGCCAGCAGTGGGTCTTTTCGAGGTACCGGAGAGACCCAGTACTTC.

The V call is TRBV13, the J call TRBJ1-1; D unclear. Deletions cut 2 bases from V and 7 bases from J, with 8 bases between. Germline CDR1 PRHDT, CDR2 FYEKMQ (reference sequence). The CDR3 loop spans 12 amino acids. For the CDR3, the DNA is TGTGCCAGCAGCTTAAGCTGGGATGAAGCTTTCTTT. Its translation is CASSLSWDEAFF.

The chain has TRBV19 and TRBJ2-5; D is uncertain. The V end was cut by 8 bases, the J end by 4 bases, with 11 bases between. This CDR3 spans 12 amino acids. Germline CDR1 reads LNHDA; CDR2 reads SQIVND (reference sequence). The CDR3 loop reads CASSRSGETQYF. CDR3 bases: TGTGCCAGTTCTAGGAGTGGAGAGACCCAGTACTTC.

The rearrangement joins TRBV6-1 to TRBJ1-2; no firm D call. Trimming pared 6 bases from V and 8 bases from J, leaving 16 bases between. Germline CDR1 MNHNS, CDR2 SASEGT. The CDR3 consists of 13 residues. CDR3: CASSAEAALGYTF. The CDR3 bases are TGTGCCAGCAGCGCCGAGGCCGCCTTAGGCTACACCTTC.

This clone occurred once. The chain employs TRBV5-1 and TRBJ2-3; possibly TRBD1 or TRBD2 for D (5 bases each). The length of the CDR3 is 15 residues. The germline V gene has CDR1 SGHRS and CDR2 YFSETQ. The ends were cut back, 0 bases at V and 1 base at J, with 9 bases in the middle. The CDR3 spells CASSLGGTGTDTQYF. The DNA of the CDR3 is TGCGCCAGCAGCTTGGGGGGGACGGGCACAGATACGCAGTATTTT.

V usage is TRBV2 and J usage is TRBJ1-1; D gene unclear. Trimming cost V 10 bases and J 5 bases, with 11 bases left between them. Looked up from germline, CDR1 is SNHLY and CDR2 is FYNNEI. The CDR3 spans 11 residues. The CDR3 loop is CATLEATEAFF. The CDR3, as DNA: TGTGCCACCCTCGAGGCGACTGAAGCTTTCTTT. The full variable domain, with the rest looked up from reference TRBV2 and TRBJ1-1, is EPEVTQTPSHQVTQMGQEVILRCVPISNHLYFYWYRQILGQKVEFLVSFYNNEISEKSEIFDDQFSVERPDGSNFTLKIRSTKLEDSAMYFCATLEATEAFFGQGTRLTVV.

The rearrangement uses TRBV6-6 and TRBJ1-3; no clear D gene. The germline V and J ends were trimmed by 9 bases and 8 bases, with 11 bases remaining between them. CDR3 length equals 11 residues. Germline V lookup: CDR1 MNHNY, CDR2 SVGAGI (reference sequence). CDR3 sequence: CASGRADTIYF. The CDR3 region has the DNA TGTGCCAGTGGGAGGGCGGACACCATATATTTT.

The chain recombines TRBV6-1 with TRBJ1-3, with D maybe TRBD1 (5 bases). Germline CDR1 MNHNS, CDR2 SASEGT. This CDR3 has 17 amino acids. V was trimmed by 3 bases and J by 0 bases, leaving 15 bases between them. CDR3 sequence reads: CASSDPQGGPSGNTIYF. As DNA, the CDR3 is TGTGCCAGCAGTGATCCCCAGGGAGGGCCCTCTGGAAACACCATATATTTT.

The genes are TRBV7-9 and TRBJ1-6; D gene unclear. Trimming left V 2 bases short and J 0 bases short, with 5 bases between. CDR3 length: 15 residues. The germline V gene encodes CDR1 SEHNR and CDR2 FQNEAQ (reference sequence). CDR3 loop: CASSLFGSYNSPLHF. The DNA for the CDR3 is TGTGCCAGCAGCTTATTTGGCTCCTATAATTCACCCCTCCACTTT.

This rearrangement joins TRBV29-1 to TRBJ2-5; TRBD2 agrees at 11 bases. The V gene end was trimmed by 4 bases and the J gene end by 4 bases; junction bases not matched to a gene: 5. CDR3 size: 14 residues. Germline V CDR1 and CDR2: SQVTM, ANQGSEA. In DNA, the CDR3 is TGCAGCGTTGCGGGTAGCGGGGGGGGAGAGACCCAGTACTTC. Translation gives CSVAGSGGGETQYF.

The chain is built from TRBV6-6 and TRBJ2-7; D uncertain. This CDR3 comprises 13 residues. The V and J ends lost 5 bases and 0 bases respectively, with 8 bases between them. Germline CDR1 is MNHNY and CDR2 is SVGAGI (reference sequence). The DNA of the CDR3 is TGTGCCAGCAGTCCCCCGAACTCCTACGAGCAGTACTTC. Encoded protein: CASSPPNSYEQYF.

This rearrangement joins TRBV5-1 to TRBJ2-3; D uncertain. Trimming shortened V by 0 bases and J by 0 bases, and 8 bases separated the two germline ends. Germline V CDR1 and CDR2: SGHRS, YFSETQ. The CDR3 is made up of 15 amino acids. The CDR3 protein is CASSLDPGSTDTQYF. The CDR3 DNA is TGCGCCAGCAGCTTGGATCCGGGTAGCACAGATACGCAGTATTTT.

This chain links TRBV19 with TRBJ2-3; D unresolved. Germline CDR1 is LNHDA and CDR2 is SQIVND (reference sequence). V was shortened by 3 bases and J by 0 bases, with 4 bases between the two germline ends. This CDR3 has 13 residues. CDR3 amino acids: CASSMASTDTQYF. The CDR3 DNA reads as TGTGCCAGTAGTATGGCCAGCACAGATACGCAGTATTTT.

This chain links TRBV6-1 with TRBJ1-1; TRBD1 is a possible D gene (6 bases). CDR3 length equals 14 residues. Germline CDR1 reads MNHNS; CDR2 reads SASEGT. Trimming stripped 5 bases from V and 6 bases from J, with 16 bases between. The CDR3: CASSPLLGGAEAFF. The CDR3 bases are TGTGCCAGCAGTCCTCTACTAGGGGGGGCTGAAGCTTTCTTT.

This clone was recorded only once. This chain connects TRBV19 to TRBJ2-6, with TRBD1 identical over 7 bases. The CDR3 covers 14 residues. With 9 bases clipped from V and 2 bases from J, the junction kept 4 bases outside the gene matches. Per germline, CDR1 LNHDA and CDR2 SQIVND (reference sequence). CDR3 sequence: CASQTGAGANVLTF. The DNA for the CDR3 is TGTGCCAGCCAAACAGGGGCTGGGGCCAACGTCCTGACTTTC.

The chain employs TRBV5-6 and TRBJ1-5; D ambiguous. Germline V gene lookup returns CDR1 SGHDT and CDR2 YYEEEE. This CDR3 spans 15 amino acids. V dropped 1 base and J dropped 7 bases, with 15 bases sitting between them. The CDR3 region has the DNA TGTGCCAGCAGCTTGTATGGAGCCGGAGGGCAGCCCCAGCATTTT. Its protein product is CASSLYGAGGQPQHF. Full variable domain (outside the CDR3, taken from reference TRBV5-6 and TRBJ1-5): DAGVTQSPTHLIKTRGQQVTLRCSPKSGHDTVSWYQQALGQGPQFIFQYYEEEERQRGNFPDRFSGHQFPNYSSELNVNALLLGDSALYLCASSLYGAGGQPQHFGDGTRLSIL.